Listed below are T cell receptor beta chains from one sample, sequenced in a study of long-term antiretroviral therapy in people with HIV. Measured with immunoSEQ multiplex PCR; TCRdb has only the in-frame clones, and not every one. This sample has roughly 28,000 clones, with roughly 80% found just once. This specimen was unsorted PBMCs, taken 3 years after starting antiretroviral therapy. Receptors were obtained from a man in his forties or fifties with HIV. The CDR3 runs from the conserved cysteine through the conserved F or W. The D gene is left open where the match is weak.

D | J | V | CDR3
. | TRBJ2-1 | TRBV5-8 | CASSRQQGSLSSYNEQFF
TRBD2 | TRBJ2-1 | TRBV4-1 | CASSQEPFLAGVDNEQFF
. | TRBJ1-5 | TRBV19 | CASSISELGTQPQHF
. | TRBJ2-1 | TRBV11-3 | CASSYGGHEQFF
. | TRBJ2-6 | TRBV7-2 | CASSAAANVLTF
. | TRBJ2-3 | TRBV14 | CASSRVGFTDTQYF
TRBD1 | TRBJ2-7 | TRBV28 | CASSFSGPPGGYF
. | TRBJ1-2 | TRBV12-5 | CASGLAGTPNYGYTF
. | TRBJ2-7 | TRBV5-1 | CASSLVGPTLYEQYF
. | TRBJ2-7 | TRBV7-8 | CASSFSASDYEQYF
TRBD1 | TRBJ2-7 | TRBV27 | CASSTLGQGPYEQYF
. | TRBJ2-7 | TRBV9 | CASSVAMGDSYEQYF
TRBD2 | TRBJ2-1 | TRBV5-4 | CASSPVSSGGMGEQFF
TRBD2 | TRBJ2-1 | TRBV7-2 | CASSSQGLAGAIDNEQFF
. | TRBJ2-7 | TRBV18 | CASSPPPGGDEQYF
. | TRBJ2-7 | TRBV5-1 | CASSLLAFSYEQYF
TRBD2 | TRBJ2-1 | TRBV7-3 | CASSTSGGDEQFF
. | TRBJ2-7 | TRBV6-5 | CASRWGGTYEQYF
. | TRBJ1-6 | TRBV7-9 | CASSSSGSTYNSPLHF
. | TRBJ2-2 | TRBV7-2 | CASSLLGLDGELFF
TRBD2 | TRBJ2-3 | TRBV11-1 | CASSPPRGLAADTQYF
. | TRBJ2-7 | TRBV4-1 | CASSQDPGTGENEQYF
. | TRBJ2-2 | TRBV7-9 | CASSLTENTGELFF
TRBD2 | TRBJ2-1 | TRBV7-9 | CASSRETSFNNEQFF
. | TRBJ2-1 | TRBV5-6 | CASSTAGAVNEQFF
TRBD2 | TRBJ2-1 | TRBV7-2 | CASSLGLAPENEQFF
. | TRBJ1-2 | TRBV9 | CASSVGEPNYGYTF
. | TRBJ1-2 | TRBV2 | CASSEQGWDGYTF
TRBD1 | TRBJ1-6 | TRBV11-1 | CASRSSGQGTPLHF
. | TRBJ1-3 | TRBV30 | CAWSVSQFSGNTIYF
. | TRBJ1-3 | TRBV6-1 | CASSEAHFTGTGNTIYF
. | TRBJ2-5 | TRBV9 | CASSAQPSGSMETQYF
. | TRBJ2-1 | TRBV27 | CASVNREQFF
TRBD1 | TRBJ2-7 | TRBV4-3 | CASSQDRRDRGYEQYF
. | TRBJ2-7 | TRBV9 | CASSVLGGSEQYF
. | TRBJ2-2 | TRBV7-3 | CASSSPKIAGELFF
. | TRBJ1-2 | TRBV5-6 | CASSFPREGYGYTF
. | TRBJ2-2 | TRBV28 | CASVSPQGLIAGELFF
. | TRBJ1-1 | TRBV9 | CASSVVEATIGPKRFTEAFF
TRBD1 | TRBJ1-4 | TRBV27 | CASRDQGANPTNEKLFF
. | TRBJ1-2 | TRBV18 | CASSPVAVPYGYTF
. | TRBJ2-7 | TRBV19 | CASSIQRNSYEQYF
TRBD1 | TRBJ1-4 | TRBV6-1 | CASHRGQGNEKLFF
. | TRBJ2-1 | TRBV30 | CAPTPGPDEQFF
. | TRBJ2-7 | TRBV10-3 | CAIRERGHNYEQYF
. | TRBJ2-1 | TRBV7-3 | CASSLVAQAPYNEQFF
. | TRBJ2-1 | TRBV2 | CASSLGPEVYNEQFF
TRBD1 | TRBJ2-7 | TRBV5-1 | CASSWDRDEQYF
. | TRBJ1-5 | TRBV12-1 | CASSSALESQPQHF
. | TRBJ2-2 | TRBV10-2 | CASSEWNTGELFF
TRBD1 | TRBJ1-5 | TRBV7-9 | CASSLTGMANQPQHF